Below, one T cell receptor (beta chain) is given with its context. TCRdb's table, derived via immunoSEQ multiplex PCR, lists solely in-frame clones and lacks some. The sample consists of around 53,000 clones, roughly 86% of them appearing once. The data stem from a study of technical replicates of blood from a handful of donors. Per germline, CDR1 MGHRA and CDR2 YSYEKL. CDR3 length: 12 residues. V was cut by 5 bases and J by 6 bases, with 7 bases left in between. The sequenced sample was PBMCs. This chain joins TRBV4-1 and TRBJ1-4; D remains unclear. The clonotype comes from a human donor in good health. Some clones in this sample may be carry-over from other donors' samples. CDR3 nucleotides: TGCGCCAGCAGCACCCGGGATGAAAAACTGTTTTTT. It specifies CASSTRDEKLFF.